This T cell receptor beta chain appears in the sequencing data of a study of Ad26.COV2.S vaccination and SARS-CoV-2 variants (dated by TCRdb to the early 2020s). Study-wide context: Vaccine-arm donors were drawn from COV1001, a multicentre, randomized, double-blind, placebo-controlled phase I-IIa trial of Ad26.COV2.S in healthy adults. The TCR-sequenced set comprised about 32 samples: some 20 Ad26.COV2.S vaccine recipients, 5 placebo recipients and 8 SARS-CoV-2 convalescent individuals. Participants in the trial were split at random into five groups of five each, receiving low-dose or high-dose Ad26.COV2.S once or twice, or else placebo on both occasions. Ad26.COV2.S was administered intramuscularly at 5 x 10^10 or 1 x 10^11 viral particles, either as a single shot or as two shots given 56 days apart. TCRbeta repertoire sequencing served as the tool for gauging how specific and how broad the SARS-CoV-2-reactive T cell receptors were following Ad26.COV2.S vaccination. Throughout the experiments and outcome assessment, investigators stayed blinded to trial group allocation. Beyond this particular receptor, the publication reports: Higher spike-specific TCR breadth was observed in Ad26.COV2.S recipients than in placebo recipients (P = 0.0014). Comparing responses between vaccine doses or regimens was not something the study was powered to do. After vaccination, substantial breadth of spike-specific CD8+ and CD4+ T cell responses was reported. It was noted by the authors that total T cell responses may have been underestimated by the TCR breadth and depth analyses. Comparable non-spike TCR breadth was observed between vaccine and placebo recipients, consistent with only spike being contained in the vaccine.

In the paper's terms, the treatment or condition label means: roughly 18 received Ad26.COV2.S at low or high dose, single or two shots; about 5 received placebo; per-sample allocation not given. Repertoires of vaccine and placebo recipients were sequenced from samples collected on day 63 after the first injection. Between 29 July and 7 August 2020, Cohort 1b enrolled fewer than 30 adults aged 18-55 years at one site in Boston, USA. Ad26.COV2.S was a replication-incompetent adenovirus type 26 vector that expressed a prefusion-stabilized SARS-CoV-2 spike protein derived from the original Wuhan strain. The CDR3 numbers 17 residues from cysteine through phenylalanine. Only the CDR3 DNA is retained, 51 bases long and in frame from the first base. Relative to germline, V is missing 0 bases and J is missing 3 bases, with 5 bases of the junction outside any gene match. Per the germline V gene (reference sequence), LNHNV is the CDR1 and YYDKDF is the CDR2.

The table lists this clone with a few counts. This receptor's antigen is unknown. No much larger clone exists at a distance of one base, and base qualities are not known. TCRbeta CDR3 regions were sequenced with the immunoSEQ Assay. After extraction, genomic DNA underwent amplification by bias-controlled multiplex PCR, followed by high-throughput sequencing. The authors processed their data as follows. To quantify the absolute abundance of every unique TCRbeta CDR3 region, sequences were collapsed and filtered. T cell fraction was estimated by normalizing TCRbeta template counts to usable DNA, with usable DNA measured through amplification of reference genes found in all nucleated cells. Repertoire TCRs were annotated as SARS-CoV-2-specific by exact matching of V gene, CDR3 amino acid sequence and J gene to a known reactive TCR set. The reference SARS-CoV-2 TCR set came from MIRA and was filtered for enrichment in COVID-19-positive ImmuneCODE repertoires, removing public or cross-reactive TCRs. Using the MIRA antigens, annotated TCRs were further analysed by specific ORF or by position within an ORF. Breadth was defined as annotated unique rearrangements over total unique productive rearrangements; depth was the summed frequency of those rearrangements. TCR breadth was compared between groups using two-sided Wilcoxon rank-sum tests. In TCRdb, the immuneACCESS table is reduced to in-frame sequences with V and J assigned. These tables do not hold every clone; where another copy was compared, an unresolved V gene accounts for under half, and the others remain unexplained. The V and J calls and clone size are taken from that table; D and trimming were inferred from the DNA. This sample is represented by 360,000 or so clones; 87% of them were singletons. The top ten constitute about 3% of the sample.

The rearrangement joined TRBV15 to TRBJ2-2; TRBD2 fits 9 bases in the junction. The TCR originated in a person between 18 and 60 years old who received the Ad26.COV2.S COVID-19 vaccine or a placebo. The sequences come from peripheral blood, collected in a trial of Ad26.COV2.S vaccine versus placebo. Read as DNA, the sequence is TGTGCCACCAGCAGAGAGGCGGGGGGGCATGACACCGGGGAGCTGTTTTTT. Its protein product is CATSREAGGHDTGELFF.